This T cell receptor beta chain was obtained from a study of blood T cells in healthy people across ages. Findings and caveats of the study: TCR beta diversity, measured per million T cells, fell in a roughly linear way with age. Both higher diversity and more naive CD4+ cells marked long-lived donors when set against aged donors.

The CDR3 runs 15 residues. Germline loops: CDR1 SSHAT, CDR2 FNYEAQ (reference sequence). Each donor was a healthy Caucasian individual from Russia, aged roughly 6 to 95. Approximately 9.4 milliliters was the volume of peripheral blood drawn from each donor. Together with a sample-barcoded 5' primer, a J-beta primer mix was included in a second PCR lasting about 7 to 12 cycles. TCRdb fed the 5' RACE reads into MiXCR, producing one record per CDR3 protein. The data show 1.5 million to 2 million distinct CDR3 sequences, with approximately 50% seen just once and approximately 2.1% held by the top ten. This clonotype was seen just once. Antigen unknown. The junction departs from the called germline gene at one end, perhaps through a read error.

This TCR came from a woman in her thirties or forties in good health. Source material: blood. The chain uses TRBV7-7 and TRBJ2-5; 10 bases align to TRBD1. TRBJ2-7 explains the end of the DNA better; the J call may be wrong. Here the CDR3 DNA reads TGTGCTAGCAGCCGGGGGACAGGGGCCCCATACGAGCAGTACTTC. The encoded protein is CASSRGTGAPYEQYF.